This TCR beta chain was identified in a study of T cells in Graves' hyperthyroidism and ophthalmopathy. The wider study: The blood sample was taken at first diagnosis, before treatment began. Broader study findings: Blood shared most expanded thyroid clonotypes above 0.001.

This CDR3 comprises 15 residues. Germline CDR1 reads SGHNT; CDR2 reads YENEEA. Between the trimmed V and J ends, which lost 5 bases and 3 bases, there was a span of 13 bases. TCR beta CDR3 regions were amplified from RNA transcripts. The HTBI primer set served for first-round RT-PCR of the TCR CDR3. MiXCR, run by TCRdb on the multiplex PCR reads, gives a single entry per CDR3 protein. The sample lists under 750,000 distinct CDR3 sequences; around 20% were seen once. With regard to this clonotype: The antigen remains unidentified.

Clinical symptoms, serum thyroxine and TRAb, thyroid ultrasound and orbital computed tomography together formed the diagnostic basis. It was 10 ml of fresh peripheral blood that supplied the PBMCs. J is TRBJ2-2 and V is TRBV11-3, with D possibly being TRBD2 (7 bases). The receptor was isolated from a woman aged 50 to 60 with Graves' hyperthyroidism that later progressed to Graves' ophthalmopathy. Sequencing was done on a sample of blood. CDR3 nucleotide sequence: TGTGCCAGCAGCCAACTAGGGGGGGACACCGGGGAGCTGTTTTTT. This codes for CASSQLGGDTGELFF.